This T cell receptor beta chain came from a study of OX40 agonist ivuxolimab in advanced cancers. Study-wide results and limits: There were, on average, more expanded clones in CD8+ T cells than in CD4+. Some nonresponders also had low normalized T-cell clonal expansion.

Remarks on this clone: Its target is unknown.

From germline, CDR1 is SGHVS and CDR2 FNYEAQ. J was trimmed by 2 bases and V by 5 bases; bases with no gene match: 2. The length of the CDR3 is 15 residues. The table came from immunoSEQ multiplex PCR; TCRdb's copy has only in-frame clones and leaves some out. The sample lists 60,000 to 85,000 clones, just under 85% occurring once. The source material was CD4+ or CD8+ T cells sorted from blood, sampled in a trial of the OX40 agonist ivuxolimab. This receptor was obtained from an adult with an advanced solid tumor such as melanoma, head and neck, liver or kidney cancer. The rearrangement links TRBV7-6 to TRBJ2-3, with 12 bases lining up with TRBD2. CDR3 sequence (DNA): TGTGCCAGCAGCCGGACTAGCGGGGACACAGATACGCAGTATTTT. It specifies CASSRTSGDTDTQYF.